A few counts support the clone carrying this T cell receptor beta chain. The target antigen is unknown. The V segment lost 4 bases and the J segment 9 bases; nucleotides outside the gene matches: 6. The CDR3 totals 15 residues. Unique molecular identifiers tagged the TCRbeta library. Each CDR3 protein is one row after TCRdb ran MiXCR on the PCR reads. The sample includes more than 100,000 distinct CDR3 sequences, about 21% of them seen just once. The record originates from a study of T-cell reconstitution after alpha-beta-depleted transplantation in children. Study-level findings and limits: The authors attributed T-cell counts and diversity one year after transplant mostly to newly produced T cells.

This chain connects TRBV12-3 or TRBV12-4 to TRBJ2-1, with 13 bases identical to TRBD2. Sample: PBMCs, mostly from graft donor cells, taken 180 days after TCRalphabeta/CD19-depleted stem cell transplant. The TCR originated in a male patient under 10 years old who had a stem cell transplant for chronic granulomatous disease, so the T cells may come from the graft donor. The CDR3 loop is CASSSTSGGALEQFF. CDR3 bases: TGTGCCAGCAGTTCAACTAGCGGGGGGGCCCTTGAGCAGTTCTTC.